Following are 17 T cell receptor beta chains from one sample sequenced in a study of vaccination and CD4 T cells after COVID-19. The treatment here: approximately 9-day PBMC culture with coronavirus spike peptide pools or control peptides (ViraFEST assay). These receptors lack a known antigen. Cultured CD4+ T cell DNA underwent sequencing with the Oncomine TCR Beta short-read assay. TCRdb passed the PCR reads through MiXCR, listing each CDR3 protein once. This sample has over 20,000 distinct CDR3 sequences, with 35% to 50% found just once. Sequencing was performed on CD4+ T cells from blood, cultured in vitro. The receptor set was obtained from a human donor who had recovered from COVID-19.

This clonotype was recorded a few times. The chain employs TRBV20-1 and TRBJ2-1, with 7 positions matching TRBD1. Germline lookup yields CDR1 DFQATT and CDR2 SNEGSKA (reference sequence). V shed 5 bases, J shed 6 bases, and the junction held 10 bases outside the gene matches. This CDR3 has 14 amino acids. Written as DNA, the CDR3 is TGCAGTGCTGCGACAGGGAGAAGGGTCAATGAGCAGTTCTTC. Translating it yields CSAATGRRVNEQFF.

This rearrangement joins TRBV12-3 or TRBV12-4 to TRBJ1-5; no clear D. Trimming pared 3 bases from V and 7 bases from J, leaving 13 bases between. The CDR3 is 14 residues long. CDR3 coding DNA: TGTGCCAGCAGTTTTAGGGCTGCCGGCCAGCCCCAGCATTTT. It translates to CASSFRAAGQPQHF.

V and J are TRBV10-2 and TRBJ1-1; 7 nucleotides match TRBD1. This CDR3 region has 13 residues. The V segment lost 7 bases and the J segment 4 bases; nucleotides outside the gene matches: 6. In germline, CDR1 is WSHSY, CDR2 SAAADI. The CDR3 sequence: CASKNTGATEAFF. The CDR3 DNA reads TGCGCCAGCAAAAATACAGGGGCCACTGAAGCTTTCTTT.

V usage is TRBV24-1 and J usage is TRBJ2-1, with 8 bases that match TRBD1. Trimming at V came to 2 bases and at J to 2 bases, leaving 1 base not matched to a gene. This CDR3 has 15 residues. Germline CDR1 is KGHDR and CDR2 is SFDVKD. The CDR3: CATSDWTGTYNEQFF. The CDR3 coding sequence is TGTGCCACCAGTGATTGGACAGGGACCTACAATGAGCAGTTCTTC.

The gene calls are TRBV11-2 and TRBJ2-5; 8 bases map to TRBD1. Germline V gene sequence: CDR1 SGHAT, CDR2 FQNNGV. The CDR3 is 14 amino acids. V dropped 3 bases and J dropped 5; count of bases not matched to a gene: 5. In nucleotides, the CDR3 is TGTGCCAGCAGCTTGGGACAGGCCGCGGAGACCCAGTACTTC. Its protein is CASSLGQAAETQYF.

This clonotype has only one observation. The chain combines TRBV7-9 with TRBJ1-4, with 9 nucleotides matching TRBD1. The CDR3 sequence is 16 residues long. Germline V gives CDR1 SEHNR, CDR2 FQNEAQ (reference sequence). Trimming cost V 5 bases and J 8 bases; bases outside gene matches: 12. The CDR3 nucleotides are TGTGCCAGCAGCCCTAAGTACGGGACAGGGCCCGAAAAACTGTTTTTT. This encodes CASSPKYGTGPEKLFF. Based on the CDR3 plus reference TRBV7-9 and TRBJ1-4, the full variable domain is DTGVSQNPRHKITKRGQNVTFRCDPISEHNRLYWYRQTLGQGPEFLTYFQNEAQLEKSRLLSDRFSAERPKGSFSTLEIQRTEQGDSAMYLCASSPKYGTGPEKLFFGSGTQLSVL.

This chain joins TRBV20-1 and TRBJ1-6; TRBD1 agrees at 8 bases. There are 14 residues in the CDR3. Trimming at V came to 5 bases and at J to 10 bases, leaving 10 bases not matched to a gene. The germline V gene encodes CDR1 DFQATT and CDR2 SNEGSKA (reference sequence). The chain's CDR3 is CSAASDRETSPLHF. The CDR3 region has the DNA TGCAGTGCTGCCTCGGACAGGGAAACGTCACCCCTCCACTTT.

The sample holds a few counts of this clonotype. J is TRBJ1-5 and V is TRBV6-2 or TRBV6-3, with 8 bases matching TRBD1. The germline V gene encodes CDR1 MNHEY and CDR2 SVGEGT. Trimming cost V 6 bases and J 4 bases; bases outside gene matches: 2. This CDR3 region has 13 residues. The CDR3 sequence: CASRDRVNQPQHF. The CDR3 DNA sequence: TGTGCCAGCAGGGACAGGGTAAATCAGCCCCAGCATTTT.

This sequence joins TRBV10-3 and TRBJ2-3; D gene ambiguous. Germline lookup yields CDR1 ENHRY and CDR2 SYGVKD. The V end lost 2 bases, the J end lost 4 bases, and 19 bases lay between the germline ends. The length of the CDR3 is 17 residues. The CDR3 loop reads CAISEGPGSRIADTQYF. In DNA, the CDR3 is TGTGCCATCAGTGAGGGCCCGGGCTCTCGGATTGCAGATACGCAGTATTTT.

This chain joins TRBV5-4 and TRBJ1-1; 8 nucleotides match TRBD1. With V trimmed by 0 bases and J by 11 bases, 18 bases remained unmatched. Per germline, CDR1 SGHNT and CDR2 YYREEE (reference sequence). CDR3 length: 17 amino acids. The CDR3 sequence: CASSLGSAGGASVGAFF. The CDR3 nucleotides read TGTGCCAGCAGCTTGGGGTCAGCAGGGGGCGCCTCTGTTGGGGCTTTCTTT. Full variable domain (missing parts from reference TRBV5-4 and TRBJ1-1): ETGVTQSPTHLIKTRGQQVTLRCSSQSGHNTVSWYQQALGQGPQFIFQYYREEENGRGNFPPRFSGLQFPNYSSELNVNALELDDSALYLCASSLGSAGGASVGAFFGQGTRLTVV.

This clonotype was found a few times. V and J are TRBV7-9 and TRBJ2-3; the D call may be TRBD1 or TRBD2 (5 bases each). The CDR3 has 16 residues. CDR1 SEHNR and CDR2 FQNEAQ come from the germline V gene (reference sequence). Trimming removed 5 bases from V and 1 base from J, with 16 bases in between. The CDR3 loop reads CASSPKGRRGTDTQYF. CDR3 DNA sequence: TGTGCCAGCAGCCCTAAGGGGAGACGAGGCACAGATACGCAGTATTTT. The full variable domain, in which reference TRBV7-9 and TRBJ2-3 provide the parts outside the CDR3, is DTGVSQNPRHKITKRGQNVTFRCDPISEHNRLYWYRQTLGQGPEFLTYFQNEAQLEKSRLLSDRFSAERPKGSFSTLEIQRTEQGDSAMYLCASSPKGRRGTDTQYFGPGTRLTVL.

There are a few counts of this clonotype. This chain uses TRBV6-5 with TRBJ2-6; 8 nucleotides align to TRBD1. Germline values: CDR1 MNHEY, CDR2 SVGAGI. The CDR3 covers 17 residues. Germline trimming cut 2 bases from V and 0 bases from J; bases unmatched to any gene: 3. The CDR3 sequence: CASSYQGQASGANVLTF. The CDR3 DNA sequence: TGTGCCAGCAGTTACCAGGGACAGGCCTCTGGGGCCAACGTCCTGACTTTC.

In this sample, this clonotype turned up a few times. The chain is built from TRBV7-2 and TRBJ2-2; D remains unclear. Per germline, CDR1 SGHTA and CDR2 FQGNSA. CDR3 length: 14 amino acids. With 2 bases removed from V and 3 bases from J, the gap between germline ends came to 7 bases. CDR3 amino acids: CASSLTFDTGELFF. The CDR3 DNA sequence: TGTGCCAGCAGCTTAACGTTCGACACCGGGGAGCTGTTTTTT.

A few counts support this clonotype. The CDR3 here is CATSRDQRSYGYTF. In nucleotides, the CDR3 is TGTGCCACCAGCAGAGATCAGAGATCCTATGGCTACACCTTC. This chain joins TRBV15 and TRBJ1-2; no reliable D call. The V and J ends lost 0 bases and 4 bases respectively, with 9 bases between them. Germline assignment: CDR1 LNHNV and CDR2 YYDKDF (reference sequence). The CDR3 has 14 residues.

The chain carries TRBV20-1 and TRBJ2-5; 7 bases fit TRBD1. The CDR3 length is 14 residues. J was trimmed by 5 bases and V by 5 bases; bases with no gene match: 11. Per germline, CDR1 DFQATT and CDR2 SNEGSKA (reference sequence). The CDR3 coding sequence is TGCAGTGCTGCTGACAGGGATTTCAGGGAGACCCAGTACTTC. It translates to CSAADRDFRETQYF.

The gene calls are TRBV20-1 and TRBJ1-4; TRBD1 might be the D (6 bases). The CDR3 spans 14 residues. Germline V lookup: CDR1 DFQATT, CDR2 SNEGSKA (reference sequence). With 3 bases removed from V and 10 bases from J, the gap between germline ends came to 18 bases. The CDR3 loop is CSASLGGGAVKLFF. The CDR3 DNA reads TGCAGTGCTAGCCTGGGGGGGGGCGCGGTAAAACTGTTTTTT.

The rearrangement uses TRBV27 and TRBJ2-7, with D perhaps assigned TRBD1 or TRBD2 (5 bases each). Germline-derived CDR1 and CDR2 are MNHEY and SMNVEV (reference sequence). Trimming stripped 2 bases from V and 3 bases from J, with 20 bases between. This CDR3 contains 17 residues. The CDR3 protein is CASSLKSGTRFNYEQYF. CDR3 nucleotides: TGTGCCAGCAGTTTAAAATCCGGGACCCGATTTAACTACGAGCAGTACTTC.